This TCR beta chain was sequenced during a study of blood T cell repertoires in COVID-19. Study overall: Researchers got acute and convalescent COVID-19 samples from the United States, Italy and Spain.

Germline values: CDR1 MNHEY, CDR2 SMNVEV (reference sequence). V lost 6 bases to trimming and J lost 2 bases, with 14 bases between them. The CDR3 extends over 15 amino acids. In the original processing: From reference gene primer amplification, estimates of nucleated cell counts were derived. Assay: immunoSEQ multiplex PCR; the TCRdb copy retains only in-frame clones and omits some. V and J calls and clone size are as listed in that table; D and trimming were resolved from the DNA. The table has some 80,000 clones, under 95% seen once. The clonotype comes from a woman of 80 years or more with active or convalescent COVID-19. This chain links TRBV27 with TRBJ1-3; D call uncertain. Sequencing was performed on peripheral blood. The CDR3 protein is CASRVSAWPGNTIYF. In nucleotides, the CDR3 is TGTGCCAGCAGAGTTTCAGCGTGGCCTGGAAACACCATATATTTT.